Each of the 24 T cell receptor beta chains below was sequenced from the same sample in a study of T cells in tumors after PD-1 blockade. Clones were read by immunoSEQ multiplex PCR, and TCRdb kept only the in-frame ones, dropping some. The sample yields several thousand clones, approximately 68% seen once. Sequencing used tumor tissue, obtained before anti-PD-1 treatment. The source is a human donor with basal cell carcinoma.

The chain has TRBV9 and TRBJ2-1, with D possibly being TRBD2 (5 bases). CDR3 length: 16 residues. The germline V and J ends were trimmed by 0 bases and 0 bases, with 10 bases remaining between them. CDR1 and CDR2 from the germline V gene are SGDLS and YYNGEE. The CDR3 nucleotides are TGTGCCAGCAGCGTAGCTCCTAGCCTCTCCTACAATGAGCAGTTCTTC. It encodes CASSVAPSLSYNEQFF.

The chain employs TRBV5-1 and TRBJ2-7; 14 bases fit TRBD2. The J segment lost 3 bases and the V segment lost 2 bases, leaving 7 bases of the junction unmatched. CDR1 is SGHRS and CDR2 is YFSETQ in the germline V gene. The CDR3 runs to 17 residues. The CDR3 DNA reads as TGCGCCAGCAGCTTAGGGACTAGCGGGAGACGGGTCTACGAGCAGTACTTC. This sequence encodes CASSLGTSGRRVYEQYF.

The CDR3 region has the DNA TGTGCCAGCAGTTTGGCCGGGACAGGGGTTTACGAGCAGTACTTC. This gives the protein CASSLAGTGVYEQYF. This sequence joins TRBV27 and TRBJ2-7; 10 bases fit TRBD1. Germline values: CDR1 MNHEY, CDR2 SMNVEV (reference sequence). The CDR3 runs 15 residues. Losses at the gene ends were 3 bases for V and 4 bases for J; bases not matched to a gene: 6.

The V gene is TRBV12-3 or TRBV12-4, the J gene TRBJ2-5; maybe TRBD1 (6 bases). Trimming pared 0 bases from V and 4 bases from J, leaving 6 bases between. This CDR3 region has 13 residues. The CDR3 sequence: CASSLARGETQYF. Written as DNA, the CDR3 is TGTGCCAGCAGTTTAGCCAGGGGAGAGACCCAGTACTTC.

The chain uses TRBV27 and TRBJ2-1; the D gene is possibly TRBD1 (6 bases). Germline lookup yields CDR1 MNHEY and CDR2 SMNVEV (reference sequence). The germline V and J ends were trimmed by 6 bases and 4 bases, with 10 bases remaining between them. The CDR3 sequence is 13 residues long. The CDR3, as DNA: TGTGCCAGCAGGAAAAGGGGGTACAATGAGCAGTTCTTC. Residues: CASRKRGYNEQFF.

The rearrangement joins TRBV5-8 to TRBJ1-1, with TRBD1 as a possible D gene (6 bases). Trimming cost V 7 bases and J 1 base, with 11 bases left between them. Germline values: CDR1 SGHTS, CDR2 YDEGEE. The CDR3 is made up of 13 amino acids. The CDR3 protein is CASGQPGNTEAFF. CDR3 in DNA: TGTGCCAGCGGACAGCCCGGGAACACTGAAGCTTTCTTT.

V usage is TRBV12-3 or TRBV12-4 and J usage is TRBJ1-1, with a weak D call TRBD1 (5 bases). This CDR3 has 13 residues. The ends were cut back, 4 bases at V and 13 bases at J, with 19 bases in the middle. In DNA, the CDR3 is TGTGCCAGCAGTTCCGGGGGAGGATCGAAGGTTTTCTTT. It translates to CASSSGGGSKVFF.

The V and J genes are TRBV6-1 and TRBJ2-1, with TRBD2 as a possible D gene (5 bases). The germline V gene encodes CDR1 MNHNS and CDR2 SASEGT. This CDR3 is 16 amino acids long. The V gene lost 3 bases and the J gene lost 8 bases, with 20 bases spanning the gap. The CDR3 spells CASSDNTRAQWYEQFF. In nucleotides, the CDR3 is TGTGCCAGCAGTGATAATACTAGGGCCCAATGGTATGAGCAGTTCTTC.

This clone occurred once. V gene TRBV9 combines with J gene TRBJ2-1, with 9 bases matching TRBD1. The CDR3 loop spans 15 amino acids. Trimming cost V 4 bases and J 6 bases; bases outside gene matches: 8. Germline V CDR1 and CDR2: SGDLS, YYNGEE. The CDR3 loop reads CASSPFGTGFNEQFF. CDR3 nucleotides: TGTGCCAGCAGCCCGTTCGGGACAGGGTTCAATGAGCAGTTCTTC.

The rearrangement links TRBV19 to TRBJ1-1; no reliable D call. V shed 4 bases and J shed 1 base, with 10 bases lying between them. There are 14 residues in the CDR3. Per the germline V gene, CDR1 is LNHDA and CDR2 is SQIVND (reference sequence). The CDR3 bases are TGTGCCAGTAGTAGTAAGGGTGCGAACACTGAAGCTTTCTTT. It translates to CASSSKGANTEAFF.

The V call is TRBV4-2, the J call TRBJ2-1; 7 bases line up with TRBD2. Germline loops: CDR1 LGHNA, CDR2 YNFKEQ. The CDR3 covers 16 residues. Trimming at V came to 4 bases and at J to 7 bases, leaving 13 bases not matched to a gene. The CDR3 protein is CASSPPGGGLGNEQFF. CDR3 coding DNA: TGTGCCAGCAGCCCGCCTGGGGGAGGGCTGGGGAATGAGCAGTTCTTC.

The count of this clone is one. This chain uses TRBV12-3 or TRBV12-4 with TRBJ1-1; 7 bases line up with TRBD1. J lost 8 bases, V lost 6 bases, and 3 bases had no gene match. The CDR3 sequence is 11 residues long. The CDR3 DNA reads as TGTGCCAGCAGCCTGGACAGGGAAGCTTTCTTT. This codes for CASSLDREAFF.

This sequence joins TRBV5-5 and TRBJ1-6, with 7 bases fitting TRBD1. The germline gives CDR1 SGHKS, CDR2 YYEKEE (reference sequence). The V segment lost 4 bases and the J segment 6 bases; nucleotides outside the gene matches: 7. The CDR3 totals 15 residues. DNA for the CDR3: TGTGCCAGCAGCCAGACTGGGACAGCTAATTCACCCCTCCACTTT. It codes for CASSQTGTANSPLHF.

The rearrangement links TRBV7-3 to TRBJ1-1; no clear D. The V end lost 4 bases, the J end lost 4 bases, and 10 bases lay between the germline ends. Germline V gene lookup returns CDR1 SGHTA and CDR2 FQGTGA. The CDR3 runs 13 residues. The DNA of the CDR3 is TGTGCCAGCAGCTGGTCGTTGAGCACTGAAGCTTTCTTT. It translates to CASSWSLSTEAFF.

This clone was recorded a few times. The V call is TRBV27, the J call TRBJ2-7, with D perhaps TRBD1 (6 bases). V lost 6 bases, J lost 4 bases, and 13 bases lay in between. The CDR3 contains 13 residues. CDR1 is MNHEY and CDR2 is SMNVEV in the germline V gene (reference sequence). The CDR3 is CASSRGPKYEQYF. Here the CDR3 DNA reads TGTGCCAGCAGCAGGGGTCCAAAATACGAGCAGTACTTC.

The chain links TRBV7-3 to TRBJ2-2; unclear D gene. The CDR3 length is 15 residues. V lost 1 base, J lost 5 bases, and 11 bases lay in between. Per the germline V gene, CDR1 is SGHTA and CDR2 is FQGTGA. CDR3: CASSLSPFATGELFF. In DNA form, the CDR3 reads TGTGCCAGCAGCTTAAGCCCCTTCGCGACCGGGGAGCTGTTTTTT.

The rearrangement links TRBV5-1 to TRBJ2-3; 10 nucleotides match TRBD2. The CDR3 covers 17 residues. With 2 bases clipped from V and 0 bases from J, the junction kept 6 bases outside the gene matches. The V gene's germline CDR1 is SGHRS and CDR2 YFSETQ. CDR3 sequence: CASSFSGGYPSTDTQYF. DNA for the CDR3: TGCGCCAGCAGCTTTAGCGGGGGGTATCCTAGCACAGATACGCAGTATTTT.

The chain recombines TRBV28 with TRBJ2-1; 7 bases line up with TRBD2. Per germline, CDR1 MDHEN and CDR2 SYDVKM. Unmatched junction bases numbered 8, after V lost 5 bases and J lost 4 bases. The CDR3 is 15 amino acids. The CDR3 reads CASSTQRDLYNEQFF. The CDR3 DNA reads TGTGCCAGCAGTACCCAGCGGGATCTGTACAATGAGCAGTTCTTC. Complete variable domain (other parts from reference TRBV28 and TRBJ2-1): DVKVTQSSRYLVKRTGEKVFLECVQDMDHENMFWYRQDPGLGLRLIYFSYDVKMKEKGDIPEGYSVSREKKERFSLILESASTNQTSMYLCASSTQRDLYNEQFFGPGTRLTVL.

The chain links TRBV20-1 to TRBJ2-7, with D hard to call. The CDR3 covers 10 residues. The germline CDR1 and CDR2 sequences are DFQATT and SNEGSKA (reference sequence). Trimming shortened V by 6 bases and J by 5 bases, and 8 bases separated the two germline ends. CDR3 residues: CSALLHEQYF. CDR3 sequence (DNA): TGCAGTGCCCTTCTCCACGAGCAGTACTTC.

This CDR3 reads CASSQETGSYTQYF. As DNA, the CDR3 is TGCGCCAGCAGCCAAGAGACAGGGAGCTATACGCAGTATTTT. The V and J genes are TRBV4-1 and TRBJ2-3; 7 nucleotides agree with TRBD1. The germline gives CDR1 MGHRA, CDR2 YSYEKL. CDR3 size: 14 residues. With V trimmed by 0 bases and J by 7 bases, 4 bases remained unmatched.

The sample holds one count of this clone. The chain joins TRBV5-1 to TRBJ2-7; tentatively, D is TRBD2 (7 bases). The germline CDR1 and CDR2 sequences are SGHRS and YFSETQ. The V gene lost 4 bases and the J gene lost 2 bases, with 19 bases spanning the gap. The CDR3 has 16 residues. CDR3 in amino acids: CASSGGAAGPTYEQYF. CDR3 coding DNA: TGCGCCAGCAGCGGGGGGGCGGCAGGTCCAACCTACGAGCAGTACTTC.

V and J are TRBV6-1 and TRBJ2-4; tentative D call: TRBD1 (5 bases). Germline V lookup: CDR1 MNHNS, CDR2 SASEGT. There are 14 residues in the CDR3. The V gene lost 1 base and the J gene lost 6 bases, with 10 bases spanning the gap. The CDR3 DNA is TGTGCCAGCAGTGAAGGGACACTCCTAAACATTCAGTACTTC. Translating it yields CASSEGTLLNIQYF.

This chain uses TRBV12-5 with TRBJ1-2, with a weak D call TRBD1 (5 bases). The length of the CDR3 is 14 residues. Germline CDR1 and CDR2: LGHNT and FRNRAP. V shed 6 bases and J shed 4 bases, with 15 bases lying between them. CDR3 amino acids: CASGQSGTFYGYTF. For the CDR3, the DNA is TGTGCTAGTGGCCAGTCCGGGACCTTCTATGGCTACACCTTC.

The chain uses TRBV19 and TRBJ2-3, with a weak D call TRBD1 (6 bases). Trimming removed 3 bases at V and 7 bases at J, with 20 bases between. The length of the CDR3 is 16 residues. In germline, CDR1 is LNHDA, CDR2 SQIVND (reference sequence). The CDR3 sequence is CASSIGQGLLLNTQYF. CDR3 DNA sequence: TGTGCCAGTAGTATCGGGCAGGGGCTCCTTCTGAATACGCAGTATTTT.